This T cell receptor beta chain was found in a study of blood T cell repertoires in COVID-19. Study overall: T cells, B-cell-depleted T cells, or PBMCs provided the cDNA or gDNA that served as material.

Germline V gives CDR1 SGHAT, CDR2 FQNNGV. The length of the CDR3 is 16 residues. Losses at the gene ends were 2 bases for V and 1 base for J; bases not matched to a gene: 5. Source study methods: Reference gene primer amplification in the assay estimated nucleated cell counts. Profiling relied on immunoSEQ multiplex PCR, and the TCRdb table lists in-frame clones only, not all of them. Clonal size and the V and J genes are those of that table, whereas D and trimming came from the DNA. The sample includes roughly 150,000 clones, approximately 89% of them seen just once. Sequencing was performed on peripheral blood. The rearrangement uses TRBV11-2 and TRBJ2-5, with 9 bases matching TRBD2. The TCR sequence derives from a human donor in a cohort sampled during active COVID-19. CDR3 amino acids: CASSLTAGGLQETQYF. The CDR3 nucleotides read TGTGCCAGCAGCTTAACAGCGGGGGGCCTCCAAGAGACCCAGTACTTC.